This T cell receptor (beta chain) was recovered during a study of shared clonotypes between healthy human individuals (dated by TCRdb to the early 2020s). Notes on the research overall: The cohort included three men and a couple of women between 18 and 49 years of age. Blood TCR repertoires of five healthy adults were deeply sequenced to estimate repertoire size and the extent of clonotype sharing between individuals. Between about 0.8 and 9.5 billion PBMCs per donor were obtained by leukapheresis. For each donor, CD4 naive and CD4 memory were each given three plates, CD8 naive was given two plates, and CD8 memory was given one plate. Libraries were prepared and TCR repertoires were sequenced by different laboratories using diverse techniques, in order to increase sequencing depth and limit assay-specific biases. The paper as a whole reports these results and caveats: The small number of donors limited the genetic and exposure-history diversity represented. Across a handful of donors, approximately 5% of naive CD4, approximately 3.6% of naive CD8, around 2.5% of memory CD4, and 0.3% to 0.45% of memory CD8 clonotypes were shared. Larger estimated clonotype richness was generally found for naive subsets than for memory subsets. Clonotypes shared by all four sorted-subset donors showed higher generation probabilities than non-shared clonotypes. Incomplete sequencing was indicated by rarefaction of sorted-subset datasets, despite the large sequencing depth. Pairwise subsampling indicated that sequencing depth was expected to affect the degree of clonotype sharing among donors. Sampling was restricted to blood, and TCR repertoires in tissues likely differ from the TCR repertoires found in blood.

The CDR3 starts with the cysteine, ends with the phenylalanine, and has 15 residues. Only CDR3 DNA remains: 45 bases, in frame from the first base. CDR1 MDHEN and CDR2 SYDVKM are derived from the germline V gene. The V end gives up 5 bases and the J end 8 bases, leaving 14 bases in the junction not matched to a gene. TCR CDR3 regions were amplified from genomic DNA by multiplex PCR using the deep immunoSEQ assay. Extracted genomic DNA from each cell subset was spread evenly across all wells of several immunoSEQ 96-well plates, with each plate serving as a replicate. For sorted subsets, 200 to 250 ng of genomic DNA, equivalent to 30,000 or so T cell genomes, went into each replicate PCR. Purified libraries were measured with a Qubit 3.0 fluorometer, size-checked on a Bioanalyzer 2100, and measured again with the KAPA Library Quantification kit. Each immunoSEQ 96-well plate was sequenced on its own single-read 150-cycle Illumina NextSeq 550 flow cell. From the authors' description of their analysis: Because the immunoSEQ output included only junctional sequences and no quality scores, the filtering could not be the same as the filtering used for full-length reads. Sequences were annotated with PyIR, a Python wrapper for IgBLAST v1.9, using IMGT germline references to assign V/J genes and CDR3. Reads were filtered out if the reads had weak V/J assignments (E-value above 1e-6), no CDR3, stop codons, out-of-frame junctions, or ambiguous translated residues. V3J clonotypes were defined as sequences sharing an identical inferred V gene, J gene, and CDR3 amino acid sequence. To compute the percentage overlap between repertoires, the number of shared unique clonotypes was divided by the size of the smaller repertoire. Repertoire richness was assessed with RTK rarefaction, the Chao1 estimator, and Recon v2.1 estimates of unobserved clonotypes. For all TCRbeta clonotypes obtained by the gDNA method from several donors, generation probabilities were computed with OLGA. TCRdb re-hosts the immuneACCESS table, in-frame sequences only. Its copies lack some clones; in the studies checked, an unresolved V gene accounts for under half of them, and the cause for the rest is not known. The V and J calls and the clone size are those of that table, but D and trimming were determined from the DNA. The sample table lists about 2.3 million clones, approximately 93% of them with a count of one. The ten most abundant clones make up about 0.39% of the sample.

The donors were healthy, HIV-negative adults with no recently reported acute infections or vaccinations. Every donor was a Caucasian adult living in Nashville, Tennessee, USA. Magnetic negative selection was used to enrich CD4+ T cells, after which naive cells were positively selected on CD45RA and the negative fraction became the memory subset. After blood collection by leukapheresis, PBMCs were isolated using Ficoll-Histopaque density gradient centrifugation and then cryopreserved in the vapor phase of liquid nitrogen. Analytical flow cytometry was used to check the purity and quantity of each magnetically sorted T cell population. Genomic DNA was isolated from every sorted fraction and measured by UV absorbance on a Nanodrop 2000c. On this clone: There is no known antigen for this receptor. Per-base qualities were not stored, and no clone one base away is much larger.

This sequence originates from a man younger than 35 in good health. Some clones in this sample may be carry-over from other donors' samples. The source material was naive CD4+ T cells from PBMCs. Explained via the paper, the cell subset or site label denotes: CD45RA+ positively selected. The V and J genes are TRBV28 and TRBJ1-2, and TRBD1 matches 7 of the central bases. The CDR3 here reads CASSNPPDRAEGYTF. The DNA is TGTGCCAGCAGTAACCCTCCCGACAGGGCAGAAGGCTACACCTTC.